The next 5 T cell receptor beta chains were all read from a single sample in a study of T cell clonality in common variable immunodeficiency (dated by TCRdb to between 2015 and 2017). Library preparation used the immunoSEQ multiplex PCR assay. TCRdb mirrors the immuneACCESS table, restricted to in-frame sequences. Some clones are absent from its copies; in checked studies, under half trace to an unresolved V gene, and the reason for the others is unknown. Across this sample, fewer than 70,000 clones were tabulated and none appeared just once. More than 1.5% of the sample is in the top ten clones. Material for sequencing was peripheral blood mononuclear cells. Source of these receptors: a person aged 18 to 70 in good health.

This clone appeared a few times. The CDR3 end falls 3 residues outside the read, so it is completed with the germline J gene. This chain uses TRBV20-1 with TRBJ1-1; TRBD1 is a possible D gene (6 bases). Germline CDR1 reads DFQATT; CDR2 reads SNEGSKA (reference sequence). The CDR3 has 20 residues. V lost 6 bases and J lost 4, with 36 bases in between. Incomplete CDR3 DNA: TGCAGTGCCGGATCAGATATGACAACAGGGTCGTATACATTTGTCACTGAA. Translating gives CSAGSDMTTGSYTFVTE. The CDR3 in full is CSAGSDMTTGSYTFVTEAFF.

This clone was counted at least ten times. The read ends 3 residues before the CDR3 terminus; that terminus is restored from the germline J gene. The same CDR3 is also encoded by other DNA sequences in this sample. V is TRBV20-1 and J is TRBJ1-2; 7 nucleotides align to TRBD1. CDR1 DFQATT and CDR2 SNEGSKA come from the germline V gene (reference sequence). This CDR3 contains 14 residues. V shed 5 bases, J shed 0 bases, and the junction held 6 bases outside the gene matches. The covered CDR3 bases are TGCAGTGCTCGCCGGGACAGCACTAACTATGGC. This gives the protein CSARRDSTNYG. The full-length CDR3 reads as CSARRDSTNYGYTF.

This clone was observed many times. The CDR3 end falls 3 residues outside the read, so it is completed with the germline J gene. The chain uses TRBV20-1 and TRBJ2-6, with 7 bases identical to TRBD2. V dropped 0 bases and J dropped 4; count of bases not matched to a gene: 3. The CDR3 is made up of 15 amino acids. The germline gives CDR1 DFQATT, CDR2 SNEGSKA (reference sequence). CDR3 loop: CSARESGVGANVLTF. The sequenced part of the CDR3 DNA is TGCAGTGCTAGAGAGAGCGGGGTCGGGGCCAACGTC.

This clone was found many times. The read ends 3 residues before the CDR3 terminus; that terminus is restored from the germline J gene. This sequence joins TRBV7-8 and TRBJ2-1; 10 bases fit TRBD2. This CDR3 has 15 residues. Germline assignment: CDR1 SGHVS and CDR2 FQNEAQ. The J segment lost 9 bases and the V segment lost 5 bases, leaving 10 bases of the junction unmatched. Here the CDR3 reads CASSPATSGTGEQFF. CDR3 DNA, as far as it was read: TGTGCCAGCAGCCCCGCAACTAGCGGGACTGGTGAG.

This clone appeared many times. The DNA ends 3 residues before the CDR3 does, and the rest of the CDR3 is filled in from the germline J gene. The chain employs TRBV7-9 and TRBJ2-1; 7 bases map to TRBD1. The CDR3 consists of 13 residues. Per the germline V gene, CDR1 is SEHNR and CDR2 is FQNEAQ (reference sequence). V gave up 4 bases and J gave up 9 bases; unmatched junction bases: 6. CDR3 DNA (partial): TGTGCCAGCAGCTCACGACAGGGTGGTGAG. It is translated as CASSSRQGGE. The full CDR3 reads CASSSRQGGEQFF.